These 13 T cell receptor beta chains came from one sample sequenced in a study of follicular helper T cells after annual influenza vaccination. The time point was: 2014-2015 season, 7 days after vaccination. Clones were sequenced by immunoSEQ multiplex PCR, and TCRdb holds only the in-frame ones, with some missing. The sample consists of about 15,000 clones, around 85% of them appearing once. This sample comprised CXCR5+ CD38- circulating T follicular helper cells from blood, obtained 7 days after influenza vaccination. The subset denotes: circulating Tfh, non-naive CD4+CXCR5+PD-1+ (ICOS+CD38+ or ICOS-CD38-). These receptor sequences come from an adult who received the influenza vaccine.

The V and J genes are TRBV4-2 and TRBJ2-1; TRBD1 is a possible D gene (6 bases). Trimming took off 4 bases at V and 3 bases at J, with 25 bases between the two ends. The CDR3 is 19 residues long. CDR1 is LGHNA, CDR2 YNFKEQ, per germline. CDR3 DNA: TGTGCCAGCAGCCGCCAGGGACAAGTCGACAACCTGAACTACAATGAGCAGTTCTTC. Translating gives CASSRQGQVDNLNYNEQFF.

The chain recombines TRBV29-1 with TRBJ2-1, with a tentative D call TRBD1 (5 bases). Looked up from germline, CDR1 is SQVTM and CDR2 is ANQGSEA. The CDR3 spans 13 residues. Trimming took 5 bases from V and 0 from J, leaving 8 bases between them. CDR3 protein: CSVNQGSYNEQFF. The CDR3 DNA follows: TGCAGCGTTAACCAGGGCTCCTACAATGAGCAGTTCTTC.

In this sample, this clone turned up once. The chain combines TRBV7-2 with TRBJ2-2, with 8 bases lining up with TRBD2. The CDR3 is 19 residues long. V shed 2 bases, J shed 0 bases, and the junction held 11 bases outside the gene matches. CDR1 is SGHTA, CDR2 FQGNSA, per germline. CDR3 DNA: TGTGCCAGCAGCTTAAGGGGTGAAACTAGCGGATCGAACACCGGGGAGCTGTTTTTT. This gives the protein CASSLRGETSGSNTGELFF.

This clone was counted a single time. The rearrangement joins TRBV27 to TRBJ2-7; D might be TRBD1 (5 bases). V lost 5 bases to trimming and J lost 3 bases, with 11 bases between them. Germline V lookup: CDR1 MNHEY, CDR2 SMNVEV (reference sequence). The CDR3 covers 13 residues. The CDR3 protein is CASSNRINYEQYF. The CDR3 DNA reads as TGTGCCAGCAGTAACAGGATTAACTACGAGCAGTACTTC.

The V gene is TRBV7-9, the J gene TRBJ1-5; maybe TRBD1 (5 bases). V shed 5 bases and J shed 3 bases, with 14 bases lying between them. Germline V lookup: CDR1 SEHNR, CDR2 FQNEAQ (reference sequence). The CDR3 spans 15 residues. Written as DNA, the CDR3 is TGTGCCAGCAGCGCAGACGGGGGTCCCAATCAGCCCCAGCATTTT. This codes for CASSADGGPNQPQHF.

J is TRBJ1-3 and V is TRBV7-9; D gene unclear. With 6 bases removed from V and 4 bases from J, the gap between germline ends came to 7 bases. Germline CDR1 is SEHNR and CDR2 is FQNEAQ (reference sequence). CDR3 length: 12 amino acids. CDR3 sequence (DNA): TGTGCCAGCAGTCCCCTGGGAAACACCATATATTTT. Its translation: CASSPLGNTIYF. Full variable domain (missing parts from reference TRBV7-9 and TRBJ1-3): DTGVSQNPRHKITKRGQNVTFRCDPISEHNRLYWYRQTLGQGPEFLTYFQNEAQLEKSRLLSDRFSAERPKGSFSTLEIQRTEQGDSAMYLCASSPLGNTIYFGEGSWLTVV.

V gene TRBV18 combines with J gene TRBJ2-6; D is uncertain. V lost 5 bases, J lost 0 bases, and 11 bases lay in between. This CDR3 has 16 residues. Germline V gives CDR1 KGHSH, CDR2 LQKENI. The CDR3 DNA reads TGTGCCAGCTCAGAGCAGGCCCCCTCTGGGGCCAACGTCCTGACTTTC. It codes for CASSEQAPSGANVLTF.

This clone was counted between two and nine times. This chain uses TRBV5-1 with TRBJ1-3; D gene uncertain. The V gene's germline CDR1 is SGHRS and CDR2 YFSETQ. The V end lost 2 bases, the J end lost 0 bases, and 9 bases lay between the germline ends. There are 15 residues in the CDR3. CDR3 DNA: TGCGCCAGCAGCTTCTCCCGGGACTCTGGAAACACCATATATTTT. It yields the protein CASSFSRDSGNTIYF.

This clone was counted between two and nine times. V and J are TRBV28 and TRBJ2-7; D is undetermined. Germline CDR1 reads MDHEN; CDR2 reads SYDVKM. CDR3 size: 12 residues. Deletions cut 3 bases from V and 3 bases from J, with 6 bases between. CDR3 protein: CASSLGRYEQYF. CDR3 nucleotide sequence: TGTGCCAGCAGTTTGGGCCGCTACGAGCAGTACTTC. Variable domain in full (rest from reference TRBV28 and TRBJ2-7): DVKVTQSSRYLVKRTGEKVFLECVQDMDHENMFWYRQDPGLGLRLIYFSYDVKMKEKGDIPEGYSVSREKKERFSLILESASTNQTSMYLCASSLGRYEQYFGPGTRLTVT.

The genes are TRBV2 and TRBJ1-4; D is uncertain. CDR1 is SNHLY, CDR2 FYNNEI, per germline. CDR3 length: 14 residues. The V and J ends lost 4 bases and 7 bases respectively, with 13 bases between them. The CDR3 loop reads CASSAAGIGEKLFF. In DNA, the CDR3 is TGTGCCAGCAGTGCGGCGGGAATAGGTGAAAAACTGTTTTTT.

V and J are TRBV10-3 and TRBJ1-1; no firm D call. Germline CDR1 is ENHRY and CDR2 is SYGVKD. V gave up 2 bases and J gave up 3 bases, with 13 bases separating them. CDR3 length equals 15 residues. The CDR3 reads CAISEEGGLDTEAFF. In nucleotides, the CDR3 is TGTGCCATCAGTGAGGAGGGAGGGTTGGACACTGAAGCTTTCTTT.

This chain links TRBV5-1 with TRBJ2-3; D not certain. Germline CDR1 reads SGHRS; CDR2 reads YFSETQ. Trimming shortened V by 6 bases and J by 3 bases, and 5 bases separated the two germline ends. This CDR3 contains 11 residues. CDR3 DNA: TGCGCCAGCACAAATACAGATACGCAGTATTTT. It translates to CASTNTDTQYF.

The rearrangement links TRBV11-2 to TRBJ2-3; no clear D. V was pared by 5 bases and J by 2 bases, with 2 bases between. Germline CDR1 and CDR2: SGHAT and FQNNGV. This CDR3 is 11 amino acids long. The DNA for the CDR3 is TGTGCCAGCAGCCACACAGATACGCAGTATTTT. Its protein is CASSHTDTQYF.